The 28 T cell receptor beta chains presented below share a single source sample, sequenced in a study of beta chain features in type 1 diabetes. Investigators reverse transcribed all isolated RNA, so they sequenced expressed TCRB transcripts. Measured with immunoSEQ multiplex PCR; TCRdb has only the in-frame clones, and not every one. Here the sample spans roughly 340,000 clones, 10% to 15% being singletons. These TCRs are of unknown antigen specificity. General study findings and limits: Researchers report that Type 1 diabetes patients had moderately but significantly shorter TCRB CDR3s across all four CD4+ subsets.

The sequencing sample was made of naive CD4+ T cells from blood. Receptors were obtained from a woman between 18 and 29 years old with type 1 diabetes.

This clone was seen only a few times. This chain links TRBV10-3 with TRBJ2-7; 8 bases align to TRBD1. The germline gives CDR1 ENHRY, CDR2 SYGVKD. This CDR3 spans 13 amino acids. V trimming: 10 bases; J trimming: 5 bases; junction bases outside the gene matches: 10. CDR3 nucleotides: TGTGCCACCTTAGTAGGACAGGGCGACGAGCAGTACTTC. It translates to CATLVGQGDEQYF.

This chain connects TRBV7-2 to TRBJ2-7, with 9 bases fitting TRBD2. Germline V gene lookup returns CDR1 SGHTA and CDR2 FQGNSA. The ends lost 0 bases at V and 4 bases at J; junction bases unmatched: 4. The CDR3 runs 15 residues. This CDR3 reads CASSLASGSGYEQYF. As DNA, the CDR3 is TGTGCCAGCAGCTTAGCTAGCGGGAGTGGGTACGAGCAGTACTTC.

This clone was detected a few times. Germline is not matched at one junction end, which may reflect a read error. The DNA of the CDR3 is TGCGCCAGCAGCTTGGGACAGACCACTGGTGCCAACGTCCTGACTTTC. It codes for CASSLGQTTGANVLTF. The genes are TRBV5-1 and TRBJ2-6, with D perhaps matching TRBD1 (5 bases). The CDR3 contains 16 residues. Per the germline V gene, CDR1 is SGHRS and CDR2 is YFSETQ.

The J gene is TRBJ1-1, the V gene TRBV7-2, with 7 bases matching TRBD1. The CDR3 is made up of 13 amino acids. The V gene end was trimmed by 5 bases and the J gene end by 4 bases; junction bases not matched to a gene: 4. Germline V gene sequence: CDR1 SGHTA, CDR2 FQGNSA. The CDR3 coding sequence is TGTGCCAGCAGCCGACAGGGCGGCACTGAAGCTTTCTTT. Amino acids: CASSRQGGTEAFF.

CDR3 sequence (DNA): TGTGCCAGCAGCGTGGGAAGGAGGGAAGAGACCCAGTACTTC. Its translation is CASSVGRREETQYF. V gene TRBV9 combines with J gene TRBJ2-5, with a weak D call TRBD2 (6 bases). The germline gives CDR1 SGDLS, CDR2 YYNGEE. Trimming cost V 2 bases and J 3 bases, with 11 bases left between them. This CDR3 is 14 amino acids long.

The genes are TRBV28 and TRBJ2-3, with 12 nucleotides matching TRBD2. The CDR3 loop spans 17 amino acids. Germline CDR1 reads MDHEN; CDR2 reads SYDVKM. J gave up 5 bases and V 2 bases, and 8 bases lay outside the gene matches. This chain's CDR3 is CASSLGASGREKDTQYF. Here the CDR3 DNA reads TGTGCCAGCAGTTTAGGAGCTAGCGGGAGGGAGAAAGATACGCAGTATTTT.

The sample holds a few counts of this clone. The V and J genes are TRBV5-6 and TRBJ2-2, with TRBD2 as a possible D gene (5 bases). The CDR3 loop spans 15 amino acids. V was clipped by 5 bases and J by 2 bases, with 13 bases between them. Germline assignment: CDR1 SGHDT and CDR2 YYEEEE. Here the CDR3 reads CASRPPGKNTGELFF. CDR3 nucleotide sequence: TGTGCCAGCAGGCCTCCCGGGAAAAACACCGGGGAGCTGTTTTTT.

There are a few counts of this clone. CDR3: CASRIQGSEQYF. The CDR3 DNA is TGTGCCAGTAGGATACAGGGATCCGAGCAGTACTTC. The chain uses TRBV19 and TRBJ2-7; D perhaps matches TRBD1 (6 bases). This CDR3 is 12 amino acids long. CDR1 is LNHDA, CDR2 SQIVND, per germline (reference sequence). Trimming left V 6 bases short and J 6 bases short, with 12 bases between.

CDR3 in amino acids: CASSPPSGRVGEQYF. DNA of the CDR3: TGTGCCAGCTCACCACCGTCGGGCAGGGTGGGCGAGCAGTACTTC. This sequence joins TRBV18 and TRBJ2-7; D may be TRBD1 (5 bases). V was pared by 0 bases and J by 6 bases, with 15 bases between. Looked up from germline, CDR1 is KGHSH and CDR2 is LQKENI. This CDR3 contains 15 residues.

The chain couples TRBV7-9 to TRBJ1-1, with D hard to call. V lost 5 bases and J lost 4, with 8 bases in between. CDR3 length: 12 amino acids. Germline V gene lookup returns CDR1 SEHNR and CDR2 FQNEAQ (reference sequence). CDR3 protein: CASSREGTEAFF. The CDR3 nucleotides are TGTGCCAGCAGCAGGGAGGGCACTGAAGCTTTCTTT.

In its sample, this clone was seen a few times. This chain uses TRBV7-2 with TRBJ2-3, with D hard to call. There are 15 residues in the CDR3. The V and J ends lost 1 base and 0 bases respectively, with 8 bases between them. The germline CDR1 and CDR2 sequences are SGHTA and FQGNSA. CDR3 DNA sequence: TGTGCCAGCAGCTTAGGCGGAATTAGCACAGATACGCAGTATTTT. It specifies CASSLGGISTDTQYF.

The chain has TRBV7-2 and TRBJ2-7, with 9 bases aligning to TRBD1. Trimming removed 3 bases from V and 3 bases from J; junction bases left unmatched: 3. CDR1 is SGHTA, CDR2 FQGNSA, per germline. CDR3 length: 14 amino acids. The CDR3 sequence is CASSFGTGNYEQYF. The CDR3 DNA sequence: TGTGCCAGCAGCTTCGGGACAGGGAACTACGAGCAGTACTTC.

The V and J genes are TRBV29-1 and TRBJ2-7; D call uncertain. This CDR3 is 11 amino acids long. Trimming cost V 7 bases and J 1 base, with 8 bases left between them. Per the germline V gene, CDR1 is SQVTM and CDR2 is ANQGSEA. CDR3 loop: CSARDSYEQYF. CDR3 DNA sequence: TGCAGCGCCCGAGATTCCTACGAGCAGTACTTC.

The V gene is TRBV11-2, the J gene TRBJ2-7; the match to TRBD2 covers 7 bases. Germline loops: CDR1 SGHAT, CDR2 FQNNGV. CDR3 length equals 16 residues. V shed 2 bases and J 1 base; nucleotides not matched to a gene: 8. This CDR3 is CASSLLVAGQSYEQYF. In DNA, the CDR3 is TGTGCCAGCAGCTTATTGGTAGCGGGCCAATCCTACGAGCAGTACTTC. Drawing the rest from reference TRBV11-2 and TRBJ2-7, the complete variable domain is EAGVAQSPRYKIIEKRQSVAFWCNPISGHATLYWYQQILGQGPKLLIQFQNNGVVDDSQLPKDRFSAERLKGVDSTLKIQPAKLEDSAVYLCASSLLVAGQSYEQYFGPGTRLTVT.

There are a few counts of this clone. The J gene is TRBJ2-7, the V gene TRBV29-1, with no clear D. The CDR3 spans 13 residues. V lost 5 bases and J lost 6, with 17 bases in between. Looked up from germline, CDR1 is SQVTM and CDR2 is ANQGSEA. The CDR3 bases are TGCAGCGTTAGCCCTCTCGGTTCTGGCGAGCAGTACTTC. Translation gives CSVSPLGSGEQYF.

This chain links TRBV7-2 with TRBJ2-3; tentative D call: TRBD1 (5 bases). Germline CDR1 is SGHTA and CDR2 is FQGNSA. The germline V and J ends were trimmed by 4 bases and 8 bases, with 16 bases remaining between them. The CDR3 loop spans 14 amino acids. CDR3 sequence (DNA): TGTGCCAGCAGCTCTGGCGCGGCTAGGGGTACGCAGTATTTT. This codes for CASSSGAARGTQYF.

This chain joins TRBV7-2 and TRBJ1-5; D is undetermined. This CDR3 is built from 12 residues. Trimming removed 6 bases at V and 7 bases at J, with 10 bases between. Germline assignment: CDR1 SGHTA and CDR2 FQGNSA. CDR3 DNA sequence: TGTGCCAGCAGACCTCCGGGACAGCCCCAGCATTTT. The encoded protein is CASRPPGQPQHF.

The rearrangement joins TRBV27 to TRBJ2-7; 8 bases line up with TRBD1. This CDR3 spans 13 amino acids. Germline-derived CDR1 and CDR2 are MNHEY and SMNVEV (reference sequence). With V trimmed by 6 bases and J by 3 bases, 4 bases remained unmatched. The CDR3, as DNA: TGTGCCAGCAGCCGGACAGGGATCTACGAGCAGTACTTC. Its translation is CASSRTGIYEQYF.

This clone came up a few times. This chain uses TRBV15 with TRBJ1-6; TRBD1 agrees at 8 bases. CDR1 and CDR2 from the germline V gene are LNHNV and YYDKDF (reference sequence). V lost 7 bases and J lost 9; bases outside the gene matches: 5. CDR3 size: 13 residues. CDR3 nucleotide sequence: TGTGCCACCACCCAGGGGGCGGGTTCACCCCTCCACTTT. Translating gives CATTQGAGSPLHF.

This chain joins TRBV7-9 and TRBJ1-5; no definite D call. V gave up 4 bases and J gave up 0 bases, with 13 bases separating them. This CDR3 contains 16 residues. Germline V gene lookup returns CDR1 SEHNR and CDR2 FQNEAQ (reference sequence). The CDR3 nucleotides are TGTGCCAGCAGCTCCTTCCGTGAGAGTAGCAATCAGCCCCAGCATTTT. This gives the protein CASSSFRESSNQPQHF.

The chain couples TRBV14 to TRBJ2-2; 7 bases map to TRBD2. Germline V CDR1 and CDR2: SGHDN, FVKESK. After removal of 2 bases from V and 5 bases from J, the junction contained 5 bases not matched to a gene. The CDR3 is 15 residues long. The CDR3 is CASSQSQLATGELFF. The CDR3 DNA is TGTGCCAGCAGCCAATCGCAACTAGCGACCGGGGAGCTGTTTTTT.

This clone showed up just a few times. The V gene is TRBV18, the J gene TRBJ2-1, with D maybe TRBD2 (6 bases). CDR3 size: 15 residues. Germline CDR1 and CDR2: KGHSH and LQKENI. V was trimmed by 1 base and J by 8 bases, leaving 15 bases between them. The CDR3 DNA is TGTGCCAGCTCACCACTGGAGACTAGACGCGATGAGCAGTTCTTC. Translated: CASSPLETRRDEQFF.

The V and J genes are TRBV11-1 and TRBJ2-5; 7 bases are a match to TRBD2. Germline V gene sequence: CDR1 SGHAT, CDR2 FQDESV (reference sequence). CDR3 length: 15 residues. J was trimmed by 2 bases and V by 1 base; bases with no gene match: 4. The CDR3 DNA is TGTGCCAGCAGCTTAGTTGGCGGGAGACAAGAGACCCAGTACTTC. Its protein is CASSLVGGRQETQYF.

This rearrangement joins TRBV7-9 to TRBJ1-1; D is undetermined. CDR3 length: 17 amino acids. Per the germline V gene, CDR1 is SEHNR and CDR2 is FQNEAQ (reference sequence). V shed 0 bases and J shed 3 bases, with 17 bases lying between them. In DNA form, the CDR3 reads TGTGCCAGCAGCTTAGCAAAAGGAACAGCGGCGCACACTGAAGCTTTCTTT. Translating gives CASSLAKGTAAHTEAFF.

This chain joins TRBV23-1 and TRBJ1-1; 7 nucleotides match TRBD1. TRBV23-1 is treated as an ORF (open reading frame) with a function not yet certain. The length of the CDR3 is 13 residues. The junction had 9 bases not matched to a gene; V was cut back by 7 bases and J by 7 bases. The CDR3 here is CASTLGGDSEAFF. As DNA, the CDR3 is TGCGCCAGCACCCTAGGTGGGGACAGTGAAGCTTTCTTT.

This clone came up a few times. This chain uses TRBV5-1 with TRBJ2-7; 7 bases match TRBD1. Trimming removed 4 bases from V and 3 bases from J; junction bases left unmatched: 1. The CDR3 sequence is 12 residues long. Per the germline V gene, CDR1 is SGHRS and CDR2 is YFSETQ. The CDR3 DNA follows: TGCGCCAGCAGCCGGGACAGCTACGAGCAGTACTTC. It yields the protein CASSRDSYEQYF. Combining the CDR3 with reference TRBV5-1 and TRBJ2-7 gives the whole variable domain KAGVTQTPRYLIKTRGQQVTLSCSPISGHRSVSWYQQTPGQGLQFLFEYFSETQRNKGNFPGRFSGRQFSNSRSEMNVSTLELGDSALYLCASSRDSYEQYFGPGTRLTVT.

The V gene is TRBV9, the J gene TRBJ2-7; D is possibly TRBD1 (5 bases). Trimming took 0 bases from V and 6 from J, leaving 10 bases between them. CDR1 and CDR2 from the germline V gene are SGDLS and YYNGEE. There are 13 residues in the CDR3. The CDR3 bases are TGTGCCAGCAGCGTAGCGGACACCCCCGAGCAGTACTTC. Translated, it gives CASSVADTPEQYF.

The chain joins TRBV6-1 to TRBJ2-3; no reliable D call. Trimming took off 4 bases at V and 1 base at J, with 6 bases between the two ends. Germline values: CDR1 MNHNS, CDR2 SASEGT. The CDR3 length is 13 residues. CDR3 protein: CASSAPGTDTQYF. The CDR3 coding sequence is TGTGCCAGCAGTGCCCCCGGCACAGATACGCAGTATTTT.